This is a list of T cell receptor beta chains from one sample in a study of immune cell composition in non-small cell lung cancer. Sequencing was performed with immunoSEQ multiplex PCR; in TCRdb, only in-frame clones are kept and a portion is missing. The table includes 9,000 to 10,000 clones, roughly two thirds detected once. The sample was lung tumor tissue. These TCRs come from a human donor with non-small cell lung cancer. CDR3s include the opening cysteine and the closing phenylalanine or tryptophan. A D gene is named only where the DNA matches it firmly. Expanded clones get a size class; other rows say once, few or many, or leave the size out.

TRBJ1-4 TRBV5-1 . . CASSPGRGTNEKLFF TGCGCCAGCAGCCCAGGGAGGGGAACTAATGAAAAACTGTTTTTT
TRBJ2-3 TRBV9 . . CASSASQGVTDTQYF TGTGCCAGCAGCGCATCCCAAGGTGTTACAGATACGCAGTATTTT
TRBJ1-2 TRBV28 . once CASRGGAGLDYGYTF TGTGCCAGCAGGGGCGGGGCAGGGCTTGACTATGGCTACACCTTC
TRBJ2-7 TRBV18 . . CASSPIRGYEQYF TGTGCCAGCTCACCGATTAGGGGCTACGAGCAGTACTTC
TRBJ2-7 TRBV4-1 . . CASSQWHLVTYEQYF TGCGCCAGCAGCCAATGGCACTTAGTCACCTACGAGCAGTACTTC
TRBJ2-2 TRBV19 . . CASSIGQVANTGELFF TGTGCCAGTAGTATAGGACAGGTCGCGAACACCGGGGAGCTGTTTTTT
TRBJ2-3 TRBV7-3 . . CASSLTDQGDTQYF TGTGCCAGCAGCTTAACCGACCAGGGGGATACGCAGTATTTT
TRBJ1-1 TRBV5-1 . . CASSQNYRLENTEAFF TGCGCCAGCAGCCAAAATTACAGGCTCGAGAACACTGAAGCTTTCTTT
TRBJ2-7 TRBV2 . . CASSAQPGGSEQYF TGTGCCAGCAGTGCCCAACCAGGGGGGAGCGAGCAGTACTTC
TRBJ2-7 TRBV28 TRBD2 large CASSPSGGHYEQYF TGTGCCAGCAGTCCTAGCGGGGGACACTACGAGCAGTACTTC
TRBJ2-3 TRBV1 . . CTSSRTGFTDTQYF TGCACCAGCAGCCGGACAGGGTTCACAGATACGCAGTATTTT
TRBJ1-2 TRBV11-1 . . CASSLEVAGSYGYTF TGTGCCAGCAGCTTAGAGGTGGCAGGTAGCTATGGCTACACCTTC
TRBJ1-2 TRBV5-1 . few CASSLSKEYYGYTF TGCGCCAGCAGCTTGTCAAAGGAGTACTATGGCTACACCTTC
TRBJ2-7 TRBV4-1 TRBD1 few CASSQTGQGGYEQYF TGCGCCAGCAGCCAAACCGGACAGGGGGGCTACGAGCAGTACTTC
TRBJ1-2 TRBV6-5 . . CATLLTDYGYTF TGTGCCACCCTACTCACGGACTATGGCTACACCTTC
TRBJ1-1 TRBV4-2 . . CASSPTVMNTEAFF TGTGCCAGCAGCCCTACGGTCATGAACACTGAAGCTTTCTTT
TRBJ2-7 TRBV5-1 TRBD1 once CASSLAIIGGTSYEQYF TGCGCCAGCAGCTTGGCTATAATAGGGGGCACTAGCTACGAGCAGTACTTC
TRBJ1-4 TRBV11-2 . . CASSLAGSPELFF TGTGCCAGCAGCTTGGCAGGCAGCCCAGAGCTGTTTTTT
TRBJ1-1 TRBV7-2 . . CASSLSRNTEAFF TGTGCCAGCAGCTTAAGCAGGAACACTGAAGCTTTCTTT
TRBJ1-6 TRBV28 . . CASSLRDWYSPLHF TGTGCCAGCAGCCTCAGGGATTGGTATTCACCCCTCCACTTT
TRBJ1-3 TRBV6-5 . medium-sized CASSRTGNTIYF TGTGCCAGCAGCCGCACTGGAAACACCATATATTTT
TRBJ1-4 TRBV7-2 . . CASSLGGASEKLFF TGTGCCAGCAGCCTGGGGGGGGCCAGTGAAAAACTGTTTTTT
TRBJ2-1 TRBV5-1 TRBD1 . CASSPTGDRASNEQFF TGCGCCAGCAGCCCTACCGGGGACAGGGCATCCAATGAGCAGTTCTTC
TRBJ1-2 TRBV18 . few CASSPMENYGYTF TGTGCCAGCTCACCAATGGAGAACTATGGCTACACCTTC
TRBJ2-2 TRBV6-5 . . CASSGNQGRGGELFF TGTGCCAGCAGCGGAAACCAGGGGCGCGGCGGGGAGCTGTTTTTT
TRBJ2-7 TRBV5-1 TRBD2 . CASSLALAGGTYEQYF TGCGCCAGCAGCTTGGCCCTAGCGGGGGGGACCTACGAGCAGTACTTC
TRBJ1-2 TRBV2 TRBD1 . CASMGTGALGGYTF TGTGCCAGCATGGGGACAGGTGCCCTGGGTGGCTACACCTTC
TRBJ1-1 TRBV6-1 . . CASSLETGYTEAFF TGTGCCAGCAGCTTAGAGACGGGTTACACTGAAGCTTTCTTT
TRBJ2-2 TRBV7-9 TRBD2 few CASSPRRLAGVVGELFF TGTGCCAGCAGCCCCCGGCGGCTAGCGGGGGTGGTCGGGGAGCTGTTTTTT
TRBJ2-3 TRBV13 TRBD1 few CASSRRTGSTDTQYF TGTGCCAGCAGCAGAAGGACAGGTAGCACAGATACGCAGTATTTT
TRBJ2-1 TRBV2 . . CASSEGKLGTDEQFF TGTGCCAGCAGTGAGGGGAAACTAGGGACGGATGAGCAGTTCTTC
TRBJ2-7 TRBV10-2 TRBD1 few CASSDWLAGQGGYEQYF TGCGCCAGCAGTGACTGGCTTGCGGGACAGGGCGGCTACGAGCAGTACTTC
TRBJ2-5 TRBV5-1 . . CASSPQGETQYF TGCGCCAGCAGCCCACAAGGGGAGACCCAGTACTTC
TRBJ2-5 TRBV5-1 . . CASSLSQETQYF TGCGCCAGCAGCTTGTCCCAAGAGACCCAGTACTTC
TRBJ1-2 TRBV4-2 . . CASSQDYKGWDTKNYGYTF TGTGCCAGCAGCCAAGATTACAAAGGTTGGGACACAAAAAACTATGGCTACACCTTC
TRBJ1-1 TRBV18 . . CASSPHEDTEAFF TGTGCCAGCTCACCGCACGAAGACACTGAAGCTTTCTTT
TRBJ1-5 TRBV19 . few CASSPLPLSAQHF TGTGCCAGTAGCCCCCTTCCTCTCTCAGCCCAGCATTTT
TRBJ2-3 TRBV10-3 . . CAIRAWSGRDVDTQYF TGTGCCATCAGGGCCTGGAGCGGGCGTGATGTGGATACGCAGTATTTT
TRBJ1-4 TRBV5-5 TRBD1 . CASGSLGTVNEKLFF TGTGCCAGCGGCTCCCTTGGGACAGTCAATGAAAAACTGTTTTTT
TRBJ1-5 TRBV19 . . CASSIEGRGWQPQHF TGTGCCAGTAGTATAGAGGGCAGGGGTTGGCAGCCCCAGCATTTT
TRBJ2-7 TRBV20-1 . once CSARDGVGQYF TGCAGTGCTAGAGATGGTGTCGGGCAGTACTTC
TRBJ1-2 TRBV5-4 TRBD1 once CASQMDREVWNGYTF TGTGCCAGCCAAATGGACAGGGAGGTATGGAACGGCTACACCTTC
TRBJ1-2 TRBV7-2 . few CASSLVDGNYGYTF TGTGCCAGCAGCTTAGTTGATGGAAACTATGGCTACACCTTC
TRBJ1-2 TRBV28 . . CASSSPGAPYGYTF TGTGCCAGCAGTTCACCCGGGGCACCCTATGGCTACACCTTC
TRBJ2-3 TRBV7-2 TRBD1 . CASRAGQGEADTQYF TGTGCCAGCAGGGCGGGACAGGGTGAGGCAGATACGCAGTATTTT
TRBJ1-5 TRBV15 TRBD1 once CATSRQDRHSNQPQHF TGTGCCACCAGCAGACAGGACAGGCATAGCAATCAGCCCCAGCATTTT
TRBJ2-7 TRBV11-2 TRBD2 . CASRRLIRGGRVEQYF TGTGCCAGCAGGCGGCTCATTAGGGGTGGGAGGGTTGAGCAGTACTTC
TRBJ2-5 TRBV18 . . CASSPPGGKGETQYF TGTGCCAGCTCACCACCCGGGGGCAAAGGAGAGACCCAGTACTTC
TRBJ2-2 TRBV11-2 . . CASSLVSYTGELFF TGTGCCAGCAGCTTAGTATCGTACACCGGGGAGCTGTTTTTT
TRBJ1-2 TRBV7-9 . . CASSSDAGGVGYTF TGTGCCAGCAGCTCCGACGCGGGGGGCGTTGGCTACACCTTC